The rows below give T cell receptor beta chains drawn from one sample of a study of blood T cell repertoires in COVID-19. Only in-frame clones appear in the TCRdb table, and some are missing; sequencing was by immunoSEQ multiplex PCR. Counted here are approximately 360,000 clones, around 83% occurring once; the ten biggest clones make up 5% to 5.5%. The sequenced sample consisted of PBMCs or T cells enriched from blood (not recorded which). These receptors all stem from a woman aged 45-65 years who had recovered from COVID-19. CDR3s include the opening cysteine and the closing phenylalanine or tryptophan. The order of the fields is V gene, J gene, clone size, D gene, CDR3 protein, CDR3 DNA. The D gene is left open where the match is weak. Not every row has a clone size; where given, it reads once, few, many or a size class.

TRBV12-3/TRBV12-4	TRBJ1-1	-	-	CASSFLFQSEAFF	TGTGCCAGCAGTTTTTTGTTCCAGTCTGAAGCTTTCTTT
TRBV11-2	TRBJ1-5	few	TRBD1	CASSFSTGGNQPQHF	TGTGCCAGCAGCTTCTCGACAGGGGGTAATCAGCCCCAGCATTTT
TRBV9	TRBJ2-3	-	TRBD2	CASSVRGLASDTQYF	TGTGCCAGCAGCGTTAGGGGACTAGCCTCAGATACGCAGTATTTT
TRBV6-4	TRBJ1-6	once	-	CASSDSLDTSLSPLHF	TGTGCCAGCAGTGACAGCCTGGACACTTCTCTCTCACCCCTCCACTTT
TRBV4-1	TRBJ2-2	-	-	CASSQERAGELFF	TGCGCCAGCAGCCAAGAGCGGGCCGGGGAGCTGTTTTTT
TRBV10-3	TRBJ2-7	once	-	CATQTQQGYEQYF	TGTGCCACCCAAACCCAGCAGGGCTACGAGCAGTACTTC
TRBV7-9	TRBJ2-1	-	TRBD1	CASSLAGTGNEQFF	TGTGCCAGCAGCTTAGCGGGGACAGGCAATGAGCAGTTCTTC
TRBV3-1/TRBV3-2	TRBJ2-7	-	-	CASSQRGFISYEQYF	TGTGCCAGCAGCCAAAGGGGGTTTATCTCCTACGAGCAGTACTTC
TRBV4-1	TRBJ1-1	-	-	CASSQPTGRNTEAFF	TGCGCCAGCAGCCAACCCACAGGGAGGAACACTGAAGCTTTCTTT
TRBV12-3/TRBV12-4	TRBJ1-2	-	TRBD1	CASTIGTVYGYTF	TGTGCCAGCACTATCGGGACAGTCTATGGCTACACCTTC
TRBV4-2	TRBJ1-2	-	TRBD1	CASSQADGTGGYGYTF	TGTGCCAGCAGCCAAGCGGACGGGACAGGGGGCTATGGCTACACCTTC
TRBV7-8	TRBJ1-5	-	-	CASSLTGRSNQPQHF	TGTGCCAGCAGCTTAACAGGGCGTAGCAATCAGCCCCAGCATTTT
TRBV4-2	TRBJ1-2	-	-	CASSQEARSIYGYTF	TGTGCCAGCAGCCAAGAGGCACGTTCCATCTATGGCTACACCTTC
TRBV11-3	TRBJ2-6	once	-	CASSLVAGANVLTF	TGTGCCAGCAGCTTAGTCGCTGGGGCCAACGTCCTGACTTTC
TRBV7-6	TRBJ2-5	-	TRBD2	CASSLEAVGTSVPQETQYF	TGTGCCAGCAGCTTAGAGGCTGTAGGGACTAGCGTCCCCCAAGAGACCCAGTACTTC
TRBV7-3	TRBJ2-7	-	-	CASSPGGTLPYEQYF	TGTGCCAGCAGCCCCGGCGGGACTCTCCCCTACGAGCAGTACTTC
TRBV30	TRBJ1-3	-	-	CAWSVRESGNTIYF	TGTGCCTGGAGTGTCCGAGAATCTGGAAACACCATATATTTT
TRBV10-3	TRBJ1-1	-	-	CAIRADRGAYTEAFF	TGTGCCATCAGGGCCGATCGGGGGGCATACACTGAAGCTTTCTTT
TRBV7-8	TRBJ1-4	-	TRBD1	CASSLRTGGRTTNEKLFF	TGTGCCAGCAGCTTACGTACAGGGGGGAGAACAACTAATGAAAAACTGTTTTTT
TRBV28	TRBJ2-7	-	TRBD1	CASTDRGYEQYF	TGTGCCAGCACGGACAGGGGCTACGAGCAGTACTTC
TRBV7-9	TRBJ2-7	-	-	CASSSLPNIGQSEKYF	TGTGCCAGCAGCTCCCTACCAAACATCGGACAGTCGGAAAAGTACTTC
TRBV11-1	TRBJ2-7	-	TRBD1	CASSPRDSLLYEQYF	TGTGCCAGCAGCCCCCGGGACAGTCTCCTTTACGAGCAGTACTTC
TRBV7-9	TRBJ1-1	-	-	CASSLQGLGVTEAFF	TGTGCCAGCAGCTTACAGGGGTTAGGAGTCACTGAAGCTTTCTTT
TRBV3-1/TRBV3-2	TRBJ1-2	-	TRBD1	CASRGGRTGYGYTF	TGTGCCAGCAGAGGGGGCAGGACCGGCTATGGCTACACCTTC
TRBV28	TRBJ1-5	-	TRBD1	CASSLGDRGEVWQPQHF	TGTGCCAGCAGTTTAGGAGACAGGGGTGAAGTTTGGCAGCCCCAGCATTTT
TRBV4-1	TRBJ2-1	-	TRBD2	CASSPKLAGGQNEQFF	TGCGCCAGCAGCCCGAAACTAGCGGGGGGTCAAAATGAGCAGTTCTTC
TRBV4-3	TRBJ1-1	-	-	CASSQAGEAFF	TGCGCCAGCAGCCAAGCAGGTGAAGCTTTCTTT
TRBV9	TRBJ2-7	-	TRBD2	CASSPGGAVYEQYF	TGTGCCAGCAGCCCGGGGGGGGCAGTCTACGAGCAGTACTTC
TRBV7-2	TRBJ2-3	-	TRBD2	CASSYRSGLQDTQYF	TGTGCCAGCAGCTACCGTAGCGGGTTACAAGATACGCAGTATTTT
TRBV19	TRBJ2-1	few	-	CASSRVGSKEQFF	TGTGCCAGTAGTAGAGTCGGGAGTAAAGAGCAGTTCTTC
TRBV6-5	TRBJ1-1	-	-	CASSYSRNGGTEAFF	TGTGCCAGCAGTTACTCGCGGAACGGTGGCACTGAAGCTTTCTTT
TRBV4-2	TRBJ1-3	-	-	CASSQDGGGGNTIYF	TGTGCCAGCAGCCAAGATGGGGGGGGTGGAAACACCATATATTTT
TRBV4-3	TRBJ1-1	-	-	CASSQGPATSTEAFF	TGCGCCAGCAGCCAAGGCCCAGCGACGAGTACTGAAGCTTTCTTT
TRBV13	TRBJ1-5	-	TRBD1	CASSLAGQGTQHF	TGTGCCAGCAGCTTAGCCGGACAGGGGACCCAGCATTTT
TRBV19	TRBJ2-4	-	TRBD2	CASSPLAGGALVF	TGTGCCAGTAGTCCCTTGGCGGGGGGCGCCCTTGTGTTC
TRBV4-2	TRBJ2-1	-	TRBD2	CASSSWLAGGSSYNEQFF	TGTGCCAGCAGCTCTTGGCTAGCGGGGGGGAGCTCCTACAATGAGCAGTTCTTC
TRBV19	TRBJ1-2	-	TRBD1	CASSDWTGGTNYGYTF	TGTGCCAGTAGTGACTGGACAGGGGGGACTAACTATGGCTACACCTTC
TRBV30	TRBJ1-6	-	-	CAWSVGLGGSPLHF	TGTGCCTGGAGTGTGGGCCTAGGGGGTTCACCCCTCCACTTT
TRBV30	TRBJ1-1	many	-	CAWSVRGEAFF	TGTGCCTGGAGTGTTAGGGGTGAGGCTTTCTTT
TRBV7-3	TRBJ2-1	once	TRBD2	CASSLGPAGGYNEQFF	TGTGCCAGCAGCTTAGGGCCAGCGGGAGGCTACAATGAGCAGTTCTTC